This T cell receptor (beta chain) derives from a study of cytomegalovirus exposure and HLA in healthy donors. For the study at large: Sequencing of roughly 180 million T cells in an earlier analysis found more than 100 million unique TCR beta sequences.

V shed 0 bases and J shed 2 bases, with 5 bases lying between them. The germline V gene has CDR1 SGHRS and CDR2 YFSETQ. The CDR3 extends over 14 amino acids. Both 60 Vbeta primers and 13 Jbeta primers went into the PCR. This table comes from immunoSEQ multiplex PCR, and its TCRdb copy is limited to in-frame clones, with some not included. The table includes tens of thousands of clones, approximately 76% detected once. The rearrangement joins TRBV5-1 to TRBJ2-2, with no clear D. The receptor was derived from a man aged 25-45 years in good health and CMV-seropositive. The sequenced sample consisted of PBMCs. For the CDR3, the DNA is TGCGCCAGCAGCTTGGTGACTAACACCGGGGAGCTGTTTTTT. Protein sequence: CASSLVTNTGELFF.